The 25 T cell receptor beta chains reported below all come from one sample, sequenced in a study of blood T cell repertoires in COVID-19 (TCRdb year 2020). Libraries came from the immunoSEQ multiplex PCR assay. The source is immuneACCESS, and TCRdb retained only in-frame sequences with V and J called. Part of the clones is not carried over; for the studies checked, unresolved V genes explain less than half of this, and the remainder is unexplained. For this sample the table gives about 260,000 clones, of which 85% to 90% were detected only once. The ten largest clones add up to around 3.6% of the sample. Sequencing input: peripheral blood. All receptors derive from a man aged 18 to 29 with active or convalescent COVID-19.

The chain uses TRBV10-3 and TRBJ1-4; 7 bases fit TRBD1. J lost 8 bases, V lost 6 bases, and 6 bases had no gene match. CDR1 ENHRY and CDR2 SYGVKD come from the germline V gene. The CDR3 runs 13 residues. The CDR3: CAIRRQGGEKLFF. For the CDR3, the DNA is TGTGCCATCAGGAGACAGGGTGGCGAAAAACTGTTTTTT.

The V gene is TRBV7-6, the J gene TRBJ2-1; D is possibly TRBD1 (6 bases). Germline V gives CDR1 SGHVS, CDR2 FNYEAQ. Trimming stripped 5 bases from V and 5 bases from J, with 25 bases between. The CDR3 loop spans 18 amino acids. Here the CDR3 reads CASSLPTSGDMGDNEQFF. CDR3 coding DNA: TGTGCCAGCAGCCTTCCTACCAGTGGGGACATGGGGGACAATGAGCAGTTCTTC.

This clone was found many times. J is TRBJ1-2 and V is TRBV19; 7 bases agree with TRBD1. This CDR3 has 14 amino acids. V shed 6 bases and J 6 bases; nucleotides not matched to a gene: 10. Germline assignment: CDR1 LNHDA and CDR2 SQIVND (reference sequence). The CDR3 loop is CASRITGERDGYTF. The CDR3 bases are TGTGCCAGTAGGATTACAGGGGAACGTGATGGCTACACCTTC. The whole variable domain, remainder taken from reference TRBV19 and TRBJ1-2, is DGGITQSPKYLFRKEGQNVTLSCEQNLNHDAMYWYRQDPGQGLRLIYYSQIVNDFQKGDIAEGYSVSREKKESFPLTVTSAQKNPTAFYLCASRITGERDGYTFGSGTRLTVV.

The gene calls are TRBV7-2 and TRBJ1-4, with D perhaps matching TRBD1 (5 bases). There are 15 residues in the CDR3. Trimming stripped 1 base from V and 5 bases from J, with 11 bases between. Germline assignment: CDR1 SGHTA and CDR2 FQGNSA. The CDR3 coding sequence is TGTGCCAGCAGCTTAGTGGGGGGACGGAATGAAAAACTGTTTTTT. Translated: CASSLVGGRNEKLFF.

The rearrangement links TRBV6-5 to TRBJ1-1, with a weak D call TRBD1 (5 bases). The CDR3 runs to 16 residues. Trimming left V 2 bases short and J 0 bases short, with 13 bases between. Germline V gene sequence: CDR1 MNHEY, CDR2 SVGAGI. In DNA form, the CDR3 reads TGTGCCAGCAGTTACAGGCAGGGCCGTGTGAACACTGAAGCTTTCTTT. Translation gives CASSYRQGRVNTEAFF.

The chain combines TRBV6-5 with TRBJ2-7; TRBD1 agrees at 7 bases. J lost 0 bases, V lost 5 bases, and 7 bases had no gene match. Germline CDR1 is MNHEY and CDR2 is SVGAGI. There are 15 residues in the CDR3. Here the CDR3 reads CASSPGTESSYEQYF. The CDR3, as DNA: TGTGCCAGCAGTCCCGGGACAGAGAGCTCCTACGAGCAGTACTTC.

J is TRBJ1-5 and V is TRBV19; the D gene is possibly TRBD1 (6 bases). The CDR3 loop spans 13 amino acids. Germline V gene sequence: CDR1 LNHDA, CDR2 SQIVND (reference sequence). The ends were cut back, 3 bases at V and 9 bases at J, with 12 bases in the middle. The CDR3 spells CASSIQGLWPQHF. The CDR3 region has the DNA TGTGCCAGTAGTATTCAGGGGTTGTGGCCCCAGCATTTT.

The rearrangement joins TRBV28 to TRBJ1-2; D call uncertain. The V gene lost 6 bases and the J gene lost 8 bases, with 13 bases spanning the gap. CDR3 length: 12 amino acids. Germline assignment: CDR1 MDHEN and CDR2 SYDVKM. The CDR3 nucleotides are TGTGCCAGCAGCCAGCCCGAGGCGGGCTACACCTTC. It is translated as CASSQPEAGYTF.

The chain is built from TRBV7-7 and TRBJ2-2; tentatively, D is TRBD2 (5 bases). V was pared by 5 bases and J by 7 bases, with 17 bases between. CDR3 length: 15 residues. Looked up from germline, CDR1 is SSHAT and CDR2 is FNYEAQ (reference sequence). Here the CDR3 DNA reads TGTGCCAGCAGCCCGTTGCGAGGGTTTAGCGGGGAGCTGTTTTTT. This gives the protein CASSPLRGFSGELFF.

The chain joins TRBV19 to TRBJ1-1, with D perhaps matching TRBD1 (6 bases). V shed 9 bases and J shed 1 base, with 15 bases lying between them. The CDR3 is 14 residues long. Per the germline V gene, CDR1 is LNHDA and CDR2 is SQIVND (reference sequence). The CDR3 spells CASNSWTENTEAFF. The CDR3 DNA follows: TGTGCCAGCAACTCCTGGACAGAGAACACTGAAGCTTTCTTT. Combining the CDR3 with reference TRBV19 and TRBJ1-1 gives the whole variable domain DGGITQSPKYLFRKEGQNVTLSCEQNLNHDAMYWYRQDPGQGLRLIYYSQIVNDFQKGDIAEGYSVSREKKESFPLTVTSAQKNPTAFYLCASNSWTENTEAFFGQGTRLTVV.

The rearrangement links TRBV27 to TRBJ1-4; TRBD1 agrees at 9 bases. With 1 base clipped from V and 6 bases from J, the junction kept 6 bases outside the gene matches. Germline assignment: CDR1 MNHEY and CDR2 SMNVEV (reference sequence). This CDR3 has 16 residues. In DNA, the CDR3 is TGTGCCAGCAGTTTATGGGCGGACAGGGGTTATGAAAAACTGTTTTTT. This codes for CASSLWADRGYEKLFF.

This clone was detected only once. This sequence joins TRBV28 and TRBJ1-5; weak D call: TRBD1 (6 bases). V was pared by 5 bases and J by 5 bases, with 22 bases between. The CDR3 spans 17 residues. CDR1 is MDHEN and CDR2 is SYDVKM in the germline V gene. Here the CDR3 DNA reads TGTGCCAGCAGTGCCACCAATACAGGGTCTTTCGATCAGCCCCAGCATTTT. It translates to CASSATNTGSFDQPQHF.

This chain uses TRBV6-5 with TRBJ1-4; D may be TRBD1 (5 bases). Germline loops: CDR1 MNHEY, CDR2 SVGAGI. The ends were cut back, 5 bases at V and 2 bases at J, with 9 bases in the middle. The CDR3 sequence is 14 residues long. This CDR3 is CASSPGRTNEKLFF. The CDR3 region has the DNA TGTGCCAGCAGTCCAGGGAGGACTAATGAAAAACTGTTTTTT.

The chain uses TRBV7-9 and TRBJ1-5, with unresolved D. Trimming removed 5 bases from V and 4 bases from J, with 9 bases in between. The CDR3 consists of 13 residues. Germline values: CDR1 SEHNR, CDR2 FQNEAQ (reference sequence). CDR3 DNA: TGTGCCAGCAGCCCCCGCGGTAATCAGCCCCAGCATTTT. Its translation: CASSPRGNQPQHF.

The rearrangement uses TRBV5-6 and TRBJ2-5; weak D call: TRBD1 (5 bases). Trimming pared 0 bases from V and 1 base from J, leaving 7 bases between. Germline-derived CDR1 and CDR2 are SGHDT and YYEEEE. The CDR3 extends over 14 amino acids. As DNA, the CDR3 is TGTGCCAGCAGCTTGGCCAGGGCCCAAGAGACCCAGTACTTC. Encoded protein: CASSLARAQETQYF.

V usage is TRBV3-1 (or the pseudogene TRBV3-2) and J usage is TRBJ2-3; 8 bases line up with TRBD1. J gave up 9 bases and V 5 bases, and 13 bases lay outside the gene matches. The CDR3 is 15 residues long. The germline gives CDR1 LGHDT, CDR2 YNNKEL (reference sequence). CDR3 region: CASSSGTGSLRTQYF. The CDR3 nucleotides read TGTGCCAGCAGCTCCGGGACAGGCTCCCTTCGAACGCAGTATTTT.

A few counts support this clone. The genes are TRBV28 and TRBJ1-2; 9 positions match TRBD1. This CDR3 is 15 amino acids long. The V segment lost 4 bases and the J segment 5 bases; nucleotides outside the gene matches: 8. Germline CDR1 and CDR2: MDHEN and SYDVKM. CDR3: CASSYSTGGQYGYTF. CDR3 DNA: TGTGCCAGCAGTTACTCTACAGGGGGCCAATATGGCTACACCTTC.

The rearrangement joins TRBV7-9 to TRBJ2-1; 7 nucleotides line up with TRBD1. The length of the CDR3 is 15 residues. Germline trimming cut 5 bases from V and 2 bases from J; bases unmatched to any gene: 6. The germline V gene encodes CDR1 SEHNR and CDR2 FQNEAQ (reference sequence). CDR3 bases: TGTGCCAGCAGCCCCAACGGACAGGCCTACAATGAGCAGTTCTTC. Its protein product is CASSPNGQAYNEQFF.

J is TRBJ2-7 and V is TRBV7-8; D is unresolved. This CDR3 has 11 amino acids. Germline V gene data show CDR1 as SGHVS and CDR2 as FQNEAQ. V gave up 1 base and J gave up 7 bases, with 5 bases separating them. CDR3 coding DNA: TGTGCCAGCAGCTTAGATTCGGAGCAGTACTTC. Protein: CASSLDSEQYF. Drawing the rest from reference TRBV7-8 and TRBJ2-7, the complete variable domain is GAGVSQSPRYKVAKRGQDVALRCDPISGHVSLFWYQQALGQGPEFLTYFQNEAQLDKSGLPSDRFFAERPEGSVSTLKIQRTQQEDSAVYLCASSLDSEQYFGPGTRLTVT.

The sample holds a few counts of this clone. This rearrangement joins TRBV11-2 to TRBJ2-7, with TRBD2 as a possible D gene (5 bases). V dropped 1 base and J dropped 1 base, with 17 bases sitting between them. This CDR3 spans 17 amino acids. From germline, CDR1 is SGHAT and CDR2 FQNNGV. This CDR3 reads CASSLGGTGLASYEQYF. The CDR3, as DNA: TGTGCCAGCAGCTTAGGTGGAACCGGGCTAGCTTCCTACGAGCAGTACTTC.

The rearrangement joins TRBV5-4 to TRBJ2-2; D is uncertain. The length of the CDR3 is 15 residues. Trimming took off 0 bases at V and 1 base at J, with 7 bases between the two ends. The germline V gene encodes CDR1 SGHNT and CDR2 YYREEE (reference sequence). In nucleotides, the CDR3 is TGTGCCAGCAGCTTGGCGGCAGGGAACACCGGGGAGCTGTTTTTT. It codes for CASSLAAGNTGELFF.

CDR3 sequence reads: CASSDLVGTGGFTDTQYF. As DNA, the CDR3 is TGTGCCAGCAGTGACTTGGTAGGAACGGGAGGCTTCACAGATACGCAGTATTTT. The V call is TRBV6-1, the J call TRBJ2-3; TRBD2 aligns across 7 bases. V shed 3 bases and J 2 bases; nucleotides not matched to a gene: 14. This CDR3 spans 18 amino acids. CDR1 is MNHNS, CDR2 SASEGT, per germline.

V is TRBV9 and J is TRBJ1-3; 7 bases match TRBD1. V was pared by 0 bases and J by 7 bases, with 7 bases of the junction left unmatched. The length of the CDR3 is 15 residues. Germline values: CDR1 SGDLS, CDR2 YYNGEE. The chain's CDR3 is CASSVVPGGINTIYF. CDR3 in DNA: TGTGCCAGCAGCGTAGTTCCAGGGGGTATTAACACCATATATTTT.

This chain uses TRBV7-3 with TRBJ2-7; 8 bases are a match to TRBD1. The CDR3 consists of 15 residues. The V gene end was trimmed by 2 bases and the J gene end by 6 bases; junction bases not matched to a gene: 9. Germline values: CDR1 SGHTA, CDR2 FQGTGA. The CDR3 is CASSLEGGQVLEQYF. In DNA form, the CDR3 reads TGTGCCAGCAGCTTAGAGGGGGGACAGGTGCTCGAGCAGTACTTC. Complete variable domain (other parts from reference TRBV7-3 and TRBJ2-7): GAGVSQTPSNKVTEKGKYVELRCDPISGHTALYWYRQSLGQGPEFLIYFQGTGAADDSGLPNDRFFAVRPEGSVSTLKIQRTERGDSAVYLCASSLEGGQVLEQYFGPGTRLTVT.

The J gene is TRBJ2-3, the V gene TRBV11-3; a weak D match, TRBD1 (5 bases). Trimming pared 2 bases from V and 2 bases from J, leaving 11 bases between. CDR3 length: 15 residues. Germline V gene lookup returns CDR1 SGHNT and CDR2 YENEEA. In DNA, the CDR3 is TGTGCCAGCAGCTTATCTGGGGCGGACACAGATACGCAGTATTTT. It yields the protein CASSLSGADTDTQYF. Variable domain in full (rest from reference TRBV11-3 and TRBJ2-3): EAGVVQSPRYKIIEKKQPVAFWCNPISGHNTLYWYLQNLGQGPELLIRYENEEAVDDSQLPKDRFSAERLKGVDSTLKIQPAELGDSAVYLCASSLSGADTDTQYFGPGTRLTVL.